Following are 26 T cell receptor beta chains from one sample sequenced in a study of early T cells in non-severe SARS-CoV-2 infection. TCRdb recomputed calls from the 5' RACE reads with MiXCR, one row per CDR3 protein. Of 55,000 to 75,000 distinct CDR3 sequences in the sample, about 9.1% were seen once. Source: whole blood, taken at baseline. The receptors originated from an adult who was a healthcare worker with PCR-confirmed SARS-CoV-2 infection or an uninfected control (not recorded which).

The rearrangement joins TRBV12-3 or TRBV12-4 to TRBJ1-5; D remains unclear. Between the trimmed V and J ends, which lost 2 bases and 7 bases, there was a span of 12 bases. CDR3 size: 14 residues. This chain's CDR3 is CASSLNGPAQPQHF. The DNA for the CDR3 is TGTGCCAGCAGTTTAAATGGTCCGGCCCAGCCCCAGCATTTT.

V is TRBV7-3 and J is TRBJ2-3, with D possibly being TRBD1 or TRBD2 (5 bases each). Germline values: CDR1 SGHTA, CDR2 FQGTGA. Trimming pared 3 bases from V and 4 bases from J, leaving 11 bases between. The CDR3 is 14 residues long. The chain's CDR3 is CASSFEGIADTQYF. CDR3 nucleotide sequence: TGTGCCAGCAGCTTCGAGGGGATAGCAGATACGCAGTATTTT.

This clonotype was observed a handful of times. The chain links TRBV6-5 to TRBJ2-7, with 7 bases fitting TRBD1. There are 15 residues in the CDR3. Trimming cost V 5 bases and J 1 base; bases outside gene matches: 8. Germline V gene sequence: CDR1 MNHEY, CDR2 SVGAGI. CDR3 in amino acids: CASSPQGDSSYEQYF. In DNA, the CDR3 is TGTGCCAGCAGTCCCCAGGGGGACAGTTCCTACGAGCAGTACTTC.

The chain employs TRBV4-3 and TRBJ2-1; 7 nucleotides align to TRBD2. The CDR3 consists of 16 residues. CDR1 and CDR2 (germline): LGHNA, YSLEER. V gave up 3 bases and J gave up 1 base; unmatched junction bases: 6. CDR3 DNA: TGCGCCAGCAGCCACTCCCGAGCGGGATCCTACAATGAGCAGTTCTTC. This encodes CASSHSRAGSYNEQFF.

This sequence joins TRBV24-1 and TRBJ1-2; 11 bases are a match to TRBD1. The germline CDR1 and CDR2 sequences are KGHDR and SFDVKD. V shed 4 bases, J shed 8 bases, and the junction held 8 bases outside the gene matches. The CDR3 sequence is 15 residues long. The CDR3 loop is CATSDPGQGAGGYTF. For the CDR3, the DNA is TGTGCCACCAGTGACCCTGGACAGGGGGCCGGGGGCTACACCTTC.

This clonotype has at least ten counts. The chain couples TRBV2 to TRBJ1-2; D call uncertain. CDR1 and CDR2 from the germline V gene are SNHLY and FYNNEI. V was pared by 4 bases and J by 1 base, with 1 base between. The CDR3 sequence is 11 residues long. CDR3 region: CASSGNYGYTF. The CDR3, as DNA: TGTGCCAGCAGTGGTAACTATGGCTACACCTTC.

This clonotype was detected only a few times. V usage is TRBV2 and J usage is TRBJ2-4; tentatively, D is TRBD1 or TRBD2 (6 bases each). CDR1 is SNHLY and CDR2 is FYNNEI in the germline V gene. This CDR3 is built from 15 residues. V was trimmed by 5 bases and J by 3 bases, leaving 14 bases between them. The CDR3 protein is CASSNREVGKNIQYF. DNA for the CDR3: TGTGCCAGCAGTAACAGGGAGGTGGGCAAAAACATTCAGTACTTC.

This clonotype was detected a few times. Sequence at one end of the junction differs from germline and may be a read error. CDR3 protein: CASSLSYSEQFF. CDR3 nucleotide sequence: TGTGCCAGCAGTCTTTCTTACAGTGAGCAGTTCTTC. The J gene is TRBJ2-1, the V gene TRBV12-3 or TRBV12-4; no firm D call. The CDR3 totals 12 residues.

This chain uses TRBV28 with TRBJ1-1, with D possibly matching TRBD1 (5 bases). The germline V gene has CDR1 MDHEN and CDR2 SYDVKM. The CDR3 has 16 amino acids. The V end was cut by 4 bases, the J end by 5 bases, with 20 bases between. The CDR3 here is CASSSLGIGVRTEAFF. The CDR3 DNA reads TGTGCCAGCAGTTCCCTGGGGATAGGGGTTCGGACTGAAGCTTTCTTT.

This clonotype was seen only a few times. This chain joins TRBV20-1 and TRBJ2-3; TRBD2 agrees at 11 bases. Germline CDR1 DFQATT, CDR2 SNEGSKA (reference sequence). The trim removed 6 bases at V and 1 base at J, leaving 3 bases unmatched. There are 14 residues in the CDR3. The CDR3 spells CSALLAGGTDTQYF. DNA of the CDR3: TGCAGTGCGCTACTAGCGGGAGGCACAGATACGCAGTATTTT.

This clonotype was observed at least ten times. The rearrangement uses TRBV28 and TRBJ2-7; the D is unclear. This CDR3 has 13 residues. Trimming pared 3 bases from V and 7 bases from J, leaving 13 bases between. CDR1 is MDHEN and CDR2 is SYDVKM in the germline V gene. CDR3 sequence reads: CASSLAFVGEQYF. DNA of the CDR3: TGTGCCAGCAGTTTGGCCTTTGTGGGTGAGCAGTACTTC.

This clonotype was found once. The rearrangement links TRBV29-1 to TRBJ1-1, with D possibly being TRBD1 (5 bases). The CDR3 length is 14 residues. From germline, CDR1 is SQVTM and CDR2 ANQGSEA. With 7 bases removed from V and 0 bases from J, the gap between germline ends came to 15 bases. CDR3 DNA: TGCAGCGCGAACGGAGGGACGGTGAACACTGAAGCTTTCTTT. Residues: CSANGGTVNTEAFF.

This clonotype has just a few counts. The rearrangement links TRBV6-5 to TRBJ2-7; 8 bases are a match to TRBD2. This CDR3 contains 16 residues. Germline assignment: CDR1 MNHEY and CDR2 SVGAGI. The J segment lost 5 bases and the V segment lost 6 bases, leaving 15 bases of the junction unmatched. The CDR3 sequence: CASRKTSWREDNEQYF. In DNA, the CDR3 is TGTGCCAGCAGGAAGACTTCCTGGCGGGAGGATAACGAGCAGTACTTC.

This clonotype was detected a few times. This chain joins TRBV12-3 or TRBV12-4 and TRBJ2-6; possibly TRBD1 for D (5 bases). The V and J ends lost 1 base and 2 bases respectively, with 9 bases between them. The CDR3 contains 16 residues. The CDR3 bases are TGTGCCAGCAGTTTAGGGTCAGGGACTGGGGCCAACGTCCTGACTTTC. It translates to CASSLGSGTGANVLTF.

This clonotype was seen at least ten times. The chain employs TRBV25-1 and TRBJ1-6, with D hard to call. The CDR3 has 15 residues. V shed 6 bases and J shed 7 bases, with 16 bases lying between them. Germline V lookup: CDR1 MGHDK, CDR2 SYGVNS. This CDR3 is CASRKDDGTNSPLHF. CDR3 coding DNA: TGTGCCAGCAGGAAGGATGACGGTACGAATTCACCCCTCCACTTT.

This clonotype is medium-sized by share. The V and J genes are TRBV12-3 or TRBV12-4 and TRBJ2-3, with 7 positions matching TRBD2. The junction had 9 bases not matched to a gene; V was cut back by 1 base and J by 5 bases. The CDR3 totals 16 residues. CDR3 nucleotides: TGTGCCAGCAGTTTAGGGTGGGAGGGCCAGGGAGATACGCAGTATTTT. It encodes CASSLGWEGQGDTQYF.

The chain recombines TRBV20-1 with TRBJ2-7; D not certain. V gave up 1 base and J gave up 2 bases, with 9 bases separating them. CDR1 is DFQATT, CDR2 SNEGSKA, per germline (reference sequence). The CDR3 runs 13 residues. The chain's CDR3 is CSARATGTYEQYF. CDR3 nucleotides: TGCAGTGCTAGAGCAACGGGCACCTACGAGCAGTACTTC.

In this sample, this clonotype turned up a few times. This chain connects TRBV6-1 to TRBJ1-5, with D possibly being TRBD1 (6 bases). The CDR3 runs 17 residues. Germline assignment: CDR1 MNHNS and CDR2 SASEGT. The V and J ends lost 1 base and 0 bases respectively, with 13 bases between them. DNA of the CDR3: TGTGCCAGCAGTGAAGTTGGTAGGGGGAATAGCAATCAGCCCCAGCATTTT. It codes for CASSEVGRGNSNQPQHF.

This clonotype showed up just a few times. The chain is built from TRBV7-2 and TRBJ2-2, with 11 positions matching TRBD2. CDR3 size: 17 residues. Looked up from germline, CDR1 is SGHTA and CDR2 is FQGNSA. Trimming took 5 bases from V and 5 from J; bases not matched to a gene: 10. CDR3 sequence (DNA): TGTGCCAGCAGCCCTCAGACTAGCGGGACAGTTACCGGGGAGCTGTTTTTT. Encoded protein: CASSPQTSGTVTGELFF.

This clonotype has a count of ten or more. This chain joins TRBV7-9 and TRBJ1-6, with D perhaps TRBD1 (6 bases). From germline, CDR1 is SEHNR and CDR2 FQNEAQ (reference sequence). V gave up 4 bases and J gave up 5 bases, with 15 bases separating them. The length of the CDR3 is 16 residues. The CDR3: CASSWWGRQDNSPLHF. The CDR3 DNA is TGTGCCAGCAGCTGGTGGGGCAGACAGGATAATTCACCCCTCCACTTT. Together with reference TRBV7-9 and TRBJ1-6, the CDR3 gives the full variable domain: DTGVSQNPRHKITKRGQNVTFRCDPISEHNRLYWYRQTLGQGPEFLTYFQNEAQLEKSRLLSDRFSAERPKGSFSTLEIQRTEQGDSAMYLCASSWWGRQDNSPLHFGNGTRLTVT.

This clonotype was picked up a small number of times. The chain combines TRBV12-3 or TRBV12-4 with TRBJ1-1; no clear D gene. V was shortened by 0 bases and J by 0 bases, with 8 bases between the two germline ends. The length of the CDR3 is 15 residues. CDR3 nucleotide sequence: TGTGCCAGCAGTTTAGCGAGGCGGGTGAACACTGAAGCTTTCTTT. Amino acids: CASSLARRVNTEAFF.

The rearrangement joins TRBV13 to TRBJ2-7, with 7 bases aligning to TRBD1. This CDR3 is built from 17 residues. The trim removed 4 bases at V and 1 base at J, leaving 13 bases unmatched. Germline V gene data show CDR1 as PRHDT and CDR2 as FYEKMQ (reference sequence). As DNA, the CDR3 is TGTGCCAGCAGCTCCCAAAACCACAGGGGTAAATCCTACGAGCAGTACTTC. Its protein product is CASSSQNHRGKSYEQYF.

This clonotype was observed at least ten times. The rearrangement links TRBV3-1 to TRBJ1-1; D ambiguous. This CDR3 comprises 17 residues. Deletions cut 0 bases from V and 4 bases from J, with 18 bases between. Germline V CDR1 and CDR2: LGHDT, YNNKEL (reference sequence). Here the CDR3 reads CASSQESYGEVGTEAFF. The CDR3 bases are TGTGCCAGCAGCCAAGAAAGTTATGGGGAGGTGGGCACTGAAGCTTTCTTT.

This clonotype was seen repeatedly, ten times or more. The chain employs TRBV18 and TRBJ2-2; 9 positions agree with TRBD1. This CDR3 is built from 16 residues. V shed 5 bases, J shed 2 bases, and the junction held 6 bases outside the gene matches. CDR1 KGHSH and CDR2 LQKENI come from the germline V gene. Written as DNA, the CDR3 is TGTGCCAGCTCATCTCGACAGGGGGAAAACACCGGGGAGCTGTTTTTT. The encoded protein is CASSSRQGENTGELFF.

This clonotype was counted only a few times. The chain is built from TRBV4-3 and TRBJ2-1; D is uncertain. This CDR3 has 13 residues. Germline CDR1 is LGHNA and CDR2 is YSLEER. V was clipped by 1 base and J by 8 bases, with 9 bases between them. The CDR3 DNA follows: TGCGCCAGCAGCCAAGTATTATTGGATGAGCAGTTCTTC. It codes for CASSQVLLDEQFF.

The sample holds a few counts of this clonotype. The V gene is TRBV28, the J gene TRBJ1-1; a weak D match, TRBD1 (6 bases). This CDR3 is built from 11 residues. V lost 10 bases and J 5 bases, leaving 11 bases between the germline ends. Per germline, CDR1 MDHEN and CDR2 SYDVKM. The CDR3 DNA sequence: TGTGCCATAACAGGGCCGACTGAAGCTTTCTTT. Protein sequence: CAITGPTEAFF.